Here is one T cell receptor beta chain with its context. This record comes from a study of control samples from healthy donors and cancer patients. J lost 9 bases, V lost 2 bases, and 12 bases had no gene match. The germline CDR1 and CDR2 sequences are GTSNPN and SVGIG (reference sequence). CDR3 length equals 15 residues. The protocol was immunoSEQ multiplex PCR, while the TCRdb copy is restricted to in-frame clones and leaves out a portion. The table shows approximately 150,000 clones, with 91% occurring only once. Sequenced material: blood. The chain recombines TRBV30 with TRBJ1-4; 7 nucleotides align to TRBD1. The sequence derives from a man aged 30 to 45 in good health. DNA of the CDR3: TGTGCCTGGAGTACCCTGACAGGGTATAACAAAAAACTGTTTTTT. This gives the protein CAWSTLTGYNKKLFF.